The entry that follows covers one TCR beta chain sequence. This specimen comes from a study of OX40 agonist ivuxolimab in advanced cancers. The ends lost 4 bases at V and 6 bases at J; junction bases unmatched: 3. Germline CDR1 SGHRS, CDR2 YFSETQ. The CDR3 has 14 residues. The table came from immunoSEQ multiplex PCR; TCRdb's copy has only in-frame clones and leaves some out. The data show 30,000 to 35,000 clones, 70% to 85% seen once. Individuals having autoimmune disease history or systemic immunosuppression were not enrolled. The material sequenced was CD4+ or CD8+ T cells sorted from blood, taken in a trial of the OX40 agonist ivuxolimab. The V gene is TRBV5-1, the J gene TRBJ2-1, with TRBD2 matching over 11 bases. This receptor was obtained from an adult with an advanced solid tumor such as melanoma, head and neck, liver or kidney cancer. CDR3 nucleotide sequence: TGCGCCAGCAGCGTAACTAGCGGGGGCAATGAGCAGTTCTTC. It is translated as CASSVTSGGNEQFF.